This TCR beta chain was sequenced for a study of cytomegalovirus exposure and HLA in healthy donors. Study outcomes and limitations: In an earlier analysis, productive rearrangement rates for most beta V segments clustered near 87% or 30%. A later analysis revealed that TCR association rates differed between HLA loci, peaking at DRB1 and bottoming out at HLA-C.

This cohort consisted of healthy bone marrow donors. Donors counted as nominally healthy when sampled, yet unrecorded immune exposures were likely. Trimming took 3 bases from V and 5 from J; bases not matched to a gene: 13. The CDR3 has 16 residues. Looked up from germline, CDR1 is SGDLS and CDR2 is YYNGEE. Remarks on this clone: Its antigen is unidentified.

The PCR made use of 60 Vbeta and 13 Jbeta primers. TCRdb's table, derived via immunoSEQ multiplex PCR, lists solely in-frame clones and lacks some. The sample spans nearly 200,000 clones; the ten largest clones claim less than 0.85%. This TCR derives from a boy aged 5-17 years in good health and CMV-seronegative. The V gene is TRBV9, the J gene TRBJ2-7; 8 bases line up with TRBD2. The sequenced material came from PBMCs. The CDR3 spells CASSEAPGTGGDEQYF. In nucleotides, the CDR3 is TGTGCCAGCAGCGAGGCCCCTGGGACGGGAGGGGACGAGCAGTACTTC.